This T cell receptor (beta chain) was recovered during a study of tumor-infiltrating lymphocytes in primary liver carcinoma. The V and J ends lost 0 bases and 5 bases respectively, with 9 bases between them. Per germline, CDR1 KGHDR and CDR2 SFDVKD. This CDR3 is built from 14 residues. Production of TCR beta cDNA used 500 ng total RNA together with a constant-region primer. Three-round nested multiplex PCR performed with slightly modified ARM-PCR produced the TCR beta libraries. TRBV1-TRBV30 forward primers paired with a C-beta reverse primer were used in the first two PCR rounds, which ran approximately 10 cycles each. TCRdb re-called the multiplex PCR reads with MiXCR, one entry per CDR3 protein. The sample has 150,000 to 200,000 distinct CDR3 sequences, approximately 65% seen once. The study extracted blood RNA from unsorted whole blood and also extracted germline DNA. Enrolled patients were chronically infected with HBV and treatment-naive.

This TCR came from a woman in her fifties or sixties with primary liver carcinoma and hepatitis B virus infection. V gene TRBV24-1 combines with J gene TRBJ2-5; possible D gene TRBD2, 6 bases. What was sequenced was peripheral blood. CDR3 in DNA: TGTGCCACCAGTGATTTGGGAGGGGATGAGACCCAGTACTTC. Translating gives CATSDLGGDETQYF.